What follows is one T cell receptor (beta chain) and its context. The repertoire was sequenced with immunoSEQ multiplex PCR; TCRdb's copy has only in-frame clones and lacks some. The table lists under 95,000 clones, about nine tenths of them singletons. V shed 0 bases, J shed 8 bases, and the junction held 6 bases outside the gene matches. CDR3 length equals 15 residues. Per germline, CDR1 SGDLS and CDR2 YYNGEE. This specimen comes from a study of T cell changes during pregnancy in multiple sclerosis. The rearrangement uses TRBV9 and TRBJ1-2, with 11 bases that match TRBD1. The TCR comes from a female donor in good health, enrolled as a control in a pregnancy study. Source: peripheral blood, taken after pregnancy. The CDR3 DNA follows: TGTGCCAGCAGCGTAGAAGGGACAGGGGGTAGAGGCTACACCTTC. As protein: CASSVEGTGGRGYTF.